The source of this T cell receptor beta chain is a study of blood T cell repertoires in COVID-19. V shed 10 bases and J shed 3 bases, with 9 bases lying between them. The length of the CDR3 is 11 residues. Germline assignment: CDR1 MDHEN and CDR2 SYDVKM. The method was immunoSEQ multiplex PCR; TCRdb's version includes in-frame clones alone and lacks a portion of them. The sample records some 230,000 clones, around four fifths being singletons. The rearrangement joins TRBV28 to TRBJ1-2; D is ambiguous. Sequencing used PBMCs or T cells enriched from blood (not recorded which). The source of this sequence is a man in his forties or fifties who had recovered from COVID-19. CDR3 loop: CATVGDYGYTF. DNA of the CDR3: TGTGCCACCGTTGGAGACTATGGCTACACCTTC.